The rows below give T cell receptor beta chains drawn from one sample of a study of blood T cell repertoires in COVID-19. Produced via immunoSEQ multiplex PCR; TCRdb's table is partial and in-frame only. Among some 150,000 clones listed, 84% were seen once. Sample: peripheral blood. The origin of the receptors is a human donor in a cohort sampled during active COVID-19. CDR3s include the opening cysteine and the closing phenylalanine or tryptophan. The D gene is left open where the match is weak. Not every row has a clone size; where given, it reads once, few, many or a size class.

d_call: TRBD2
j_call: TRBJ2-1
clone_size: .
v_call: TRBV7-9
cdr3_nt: TGTGCCAGCAGGCCCGGGACTAGCTACAATGAGCAGTTCTTC
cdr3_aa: CASRPGTSYNEQFF

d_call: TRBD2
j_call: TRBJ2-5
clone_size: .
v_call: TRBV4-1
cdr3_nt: TGCGCCAGCAGCCAAGAGGGACTAGCCAACCAAGAGACCCAGTACTTC
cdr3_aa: CASSQEGLANQETQYF

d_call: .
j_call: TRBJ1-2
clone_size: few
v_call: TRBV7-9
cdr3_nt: TGTGCCAGCAGCTCACAGGGTAACTATGGCTACACCTTC
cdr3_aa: CASSSQGNYGYTF

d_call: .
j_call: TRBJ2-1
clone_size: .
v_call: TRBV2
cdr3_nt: TGTGCCAGCAGTGGGGAGGTCAGCTCCTACAATGAGCAGTTCTTC
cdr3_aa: CASSGEVSSYNEQFF

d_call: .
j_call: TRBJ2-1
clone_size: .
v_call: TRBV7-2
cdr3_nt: TGTGCCAGCAGCTTAGACGCTTCCGGGGTGAAATCATTGTTCTTC
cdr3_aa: CASSLDASGVKSLFF

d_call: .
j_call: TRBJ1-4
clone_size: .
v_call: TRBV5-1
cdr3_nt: TGCGCCAGCAGCGGGTACAATCGGCCGGGGAATGAAAAACTGTTTTTT
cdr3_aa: CASSGYNRPGNEKLFF

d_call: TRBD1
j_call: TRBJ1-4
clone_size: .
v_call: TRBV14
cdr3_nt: TGTGCCAGCAGCCAAGTACGACAGGGTAGTAATGAAAAACTGTTTTTT
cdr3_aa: CASSQVRQGSNEKLFF

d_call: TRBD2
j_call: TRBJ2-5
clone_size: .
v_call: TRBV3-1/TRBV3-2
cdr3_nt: TGTGCCAGCAGCCAAGTTGGTACTAGCGGGCTCCAAGAGACCCAGTACTTC
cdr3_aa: CASSQVGTSGLQETQYF

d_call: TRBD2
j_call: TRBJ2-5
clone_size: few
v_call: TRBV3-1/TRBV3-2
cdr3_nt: TGTGCCAGCACTGAAACTAGCGAGTTCCAAGAGACCCAGTACTTC
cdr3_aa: CASTETSEFQETQYF

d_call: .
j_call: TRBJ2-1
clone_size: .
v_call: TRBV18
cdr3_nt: TGTGCCAGCTCACCAACCCAGACACCCAATGAGCAGTTCTTC
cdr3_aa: CASSPTQTPNEQFF

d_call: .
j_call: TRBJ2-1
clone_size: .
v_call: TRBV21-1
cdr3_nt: TGTGCCAGCATTGACTGGGACACGCCCTACAATGAGCAGTTCTTC
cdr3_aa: CASIDWDTPYNEQFF

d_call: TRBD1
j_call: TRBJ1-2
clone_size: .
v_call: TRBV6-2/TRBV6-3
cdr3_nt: TGTGCCAGCAGTTACCTACAGGGGATTCTTGGCTACACCTTC
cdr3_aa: CASSYLQGILGYTF

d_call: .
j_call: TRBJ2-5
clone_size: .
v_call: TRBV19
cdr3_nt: TGTGCCAGTAGCAGGACCGGGACACCTAATCCCCAAGAGACCCAGTACTTC
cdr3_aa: CASSRTGTPNPQETQYF

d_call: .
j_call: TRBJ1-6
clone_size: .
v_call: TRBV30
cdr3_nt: TGTGCCTGGAGCCTTAGGGGGTCTAATAATTCACCCCTCCACTTT
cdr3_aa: CAWSLRGSNNSPLHF

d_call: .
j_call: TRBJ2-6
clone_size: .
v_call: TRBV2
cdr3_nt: TGTGCCAGCAGTATCGGAGGAGGGGGCGCTGGGGCCAACGTCCTGACTTTC
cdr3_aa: CASSIGGGGAGANVLTF

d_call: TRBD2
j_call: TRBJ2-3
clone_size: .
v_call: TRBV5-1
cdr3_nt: TGCGCCAGCAGCGGGGGACTAGCGGGGAACACAGATACGCAGTATTTT
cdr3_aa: CASSGGLAGNTDTQYF

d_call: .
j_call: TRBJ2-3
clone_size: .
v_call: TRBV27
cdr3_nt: TGTGCCAGCAGTTTCCTGGTAGCTGGGGGGACAGATACGCAGTATTTT
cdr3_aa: CASSFLVAGGTDTQYF

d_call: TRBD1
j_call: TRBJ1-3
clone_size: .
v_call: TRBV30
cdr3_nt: TGTGCCTGGAGGGGACAGGGGGTCATCTCTGGAAACACCATATATTTT
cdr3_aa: CAWRGQGVISGNTIYF

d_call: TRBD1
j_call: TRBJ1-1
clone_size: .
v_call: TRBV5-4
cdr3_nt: TGTGCCAGCAGCTTGAGTACCGGGACAGGGGGCGCTGAAGCTTTCTTT
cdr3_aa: CASSLSTGTGGAEAFF

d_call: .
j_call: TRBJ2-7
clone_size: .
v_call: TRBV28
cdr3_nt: TGTGCCAGCAGTTTTCAGGGGACCCGGAGCGAGCAGTACTTC
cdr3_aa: CASSFQGTRSEQYF

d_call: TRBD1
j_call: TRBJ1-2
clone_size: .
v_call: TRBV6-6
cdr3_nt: TGTGCCAGCAGACCCAATGGACAGGGGGCGGGTGGCTACACCTTC
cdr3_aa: CASRPNGQGAGGYTF

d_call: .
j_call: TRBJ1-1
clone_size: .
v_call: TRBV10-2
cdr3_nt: TGCGCCAGCAGTGACCTGGTCGGGGGGAACACTGAAGCTTTCTTT
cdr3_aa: CASSDLVGGNTEAFF

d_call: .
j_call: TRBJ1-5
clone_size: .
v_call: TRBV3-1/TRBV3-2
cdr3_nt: TGTGCCAGCAGCCAAGTGGTGACGGGTCAGCCCCAGCATTTT
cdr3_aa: CASSQVVTGQPQHF

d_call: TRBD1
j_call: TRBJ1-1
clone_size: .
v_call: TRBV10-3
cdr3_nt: TGTGCCATCAAAGGACAGGGCGGGGAAGCTGAAGCTTTCTTT
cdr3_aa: CAIKGQGGEAEAFF

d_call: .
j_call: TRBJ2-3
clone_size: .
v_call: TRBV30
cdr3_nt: TGTGCCTGGAGTCGGTCTAGCACAGATACGCAGTATTTT
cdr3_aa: CAWSRSSTDTQYF

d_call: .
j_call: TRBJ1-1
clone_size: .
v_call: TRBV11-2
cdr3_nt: TGTGCCAGCAGCCCCCCCCCCACCCGGGGGAACACTGAAGCTTTCTTT
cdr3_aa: CASSPPPTRGNTEAFF

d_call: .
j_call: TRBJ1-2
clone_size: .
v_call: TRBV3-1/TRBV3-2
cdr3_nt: TGTGCCAGCAGCCAAGATCAAGGACTTTATGGCTACACCTTC
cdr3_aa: CASSQDQGLYGYTF

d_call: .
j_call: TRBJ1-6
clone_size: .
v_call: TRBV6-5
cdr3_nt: TGTGCCAGCAGTTCCGGGGGGGCATCCTATAATTCACCCCTCCACTTT
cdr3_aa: CASSSGGASYNSPLHF

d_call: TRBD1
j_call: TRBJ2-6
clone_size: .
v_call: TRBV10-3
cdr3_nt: TGTGCCATCAGTGAGACAGGGGGCGCGGGTAGTGGGGCCAACGTCCTGACTTTC
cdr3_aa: CAISETGGAGSGANVLTF

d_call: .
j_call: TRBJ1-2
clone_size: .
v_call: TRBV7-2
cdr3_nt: TGTGCCAGCAGACGATCGGACAGTGGAGTCAATGGCTACACCTTC
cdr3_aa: CASRRSDSGVNGYTF

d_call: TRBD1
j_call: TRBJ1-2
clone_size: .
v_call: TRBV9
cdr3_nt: TGTGCCAGCAGCGCAGGACAGGGGGCTGGCTACACCTTC
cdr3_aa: CASSAGQGAGYTF

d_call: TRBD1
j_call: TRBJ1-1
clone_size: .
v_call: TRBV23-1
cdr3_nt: TGCGCCAGCAGTCAATGGAGGGGGCCGAACACTGAAGCTTTCTTT
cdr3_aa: CASSQWRGPNTEAFF

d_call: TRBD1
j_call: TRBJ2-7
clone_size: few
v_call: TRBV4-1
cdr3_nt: TGCGCCAGCAGCCTTTTAGACAGGGCCTACGAGCAGTACTTC
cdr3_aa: CASSLLDRAYEQYF

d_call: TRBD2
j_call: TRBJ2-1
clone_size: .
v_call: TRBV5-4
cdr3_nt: TGTGCCAGCAGCAGAGCGGGGGGGCTTTCCTACAATGAGCAGTTCTTC
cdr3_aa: CASSRAGGLSYNEQFF

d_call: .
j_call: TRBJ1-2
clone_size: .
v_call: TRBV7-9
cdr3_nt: TGTGCCAGCAGCCGGTACCGGGGGGGCGGCGTCTATGGCTACACCTTC
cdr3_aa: CASSRYRGGGVYGYTF

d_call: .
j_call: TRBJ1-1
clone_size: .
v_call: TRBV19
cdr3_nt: TGTGCCAGTAGGACCAGGACAGCCCAAAACACTGAAGCTTTCTTT
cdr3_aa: CASRTRTAQNTEAFF

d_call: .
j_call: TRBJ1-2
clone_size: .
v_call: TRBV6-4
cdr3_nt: TGTGCCAGCAGTGACAAGGTTGGGGGGGTACCCTACACCTTC
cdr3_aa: CASSDKVGGVPYTF

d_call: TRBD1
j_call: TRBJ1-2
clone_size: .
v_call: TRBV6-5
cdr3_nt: TGTGCCAGCAGTTCTCCGGGACAGGGGGATTATGGCTACACCTTC
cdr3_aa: CASSSPGQGDYGYTF

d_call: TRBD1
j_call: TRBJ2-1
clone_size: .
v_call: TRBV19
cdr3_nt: TGTGCCAGTAGGCCAGGGACAGGGGGCGCGTACAATGAGCAGTTCTTC
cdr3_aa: CASRPGTGGAYNEQFF

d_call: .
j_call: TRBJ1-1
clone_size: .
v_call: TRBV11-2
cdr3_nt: TGTGCCAGCAGCTTAGACGGGGGGCGGAGCACTGAAGCTTTCTTT
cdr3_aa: CASSLDGGRSTEAFF

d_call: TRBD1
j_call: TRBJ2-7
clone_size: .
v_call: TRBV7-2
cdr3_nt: TGTGCCAGCAGCTTAAGGATGGCAGGGGGCGCCTACGAGCAGTACTTC
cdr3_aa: CASSLRMAGGAYEQYF

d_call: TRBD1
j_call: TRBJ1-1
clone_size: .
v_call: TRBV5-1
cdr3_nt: TGCGCCAGCAGCGTGGGACAGGGGGCTTCTGAAGCTTTCTTT
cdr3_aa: CASSVGQGASEAFF

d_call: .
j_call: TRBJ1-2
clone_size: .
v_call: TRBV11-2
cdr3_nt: TGTGCCAGCAGTGTGGGGGGGGCCCACTATGGCTACACCTTC
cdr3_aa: CASSVGGAHYGYTF

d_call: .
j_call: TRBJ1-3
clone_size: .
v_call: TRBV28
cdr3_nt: TGTGCCAGCAGTTCAGGGATTTCCGGAAACACCATATATTTT
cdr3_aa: CASSSGISGNTIYF

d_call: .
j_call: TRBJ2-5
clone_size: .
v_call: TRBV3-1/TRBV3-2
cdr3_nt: TGTGCCAGCAGCCAAACCCGCGGGGCTTTAGAGACCCAGTACTTC
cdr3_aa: CASSQTRGALETQYF

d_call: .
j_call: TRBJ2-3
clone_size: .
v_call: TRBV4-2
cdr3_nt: TGTGCCAGCAGCCAAGTTCGATCTATTAGCACAGATACGCAGTATTTT
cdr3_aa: CASSQVRSISTDTQYF

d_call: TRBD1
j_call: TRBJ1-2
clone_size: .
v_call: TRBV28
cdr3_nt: TGTGCCAGCAGTTCCTATGGGACAGGGAGGGATGGCTACACCTTC
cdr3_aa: CASSSYGTGRDGYTF

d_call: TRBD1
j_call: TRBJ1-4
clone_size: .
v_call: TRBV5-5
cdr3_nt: TGTGCCAGCAGCTTGGATGCAGGGGGAAGCGAAAAACTGTTTTTT
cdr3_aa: CASSLDAGGSEKLFF

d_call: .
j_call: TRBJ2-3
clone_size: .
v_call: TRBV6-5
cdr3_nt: TGTGCCAGCAGGCCAAAGGGGGGCACAGATACGCAGTATTTT
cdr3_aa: CASRPKGGTDTQYF

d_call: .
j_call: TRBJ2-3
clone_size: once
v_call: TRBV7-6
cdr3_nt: TGTGCCAGCAGCTTAGTCGGTGCGGGGACCACAGATACGCAGTATTTT
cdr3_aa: CASSLVGAGTTDTQYF

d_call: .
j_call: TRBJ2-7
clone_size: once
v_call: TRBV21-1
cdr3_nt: TGTGCCAGCACCGACGAGGCGGGGGAGCAGTACTTC
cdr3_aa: CASTDEAGEQYF

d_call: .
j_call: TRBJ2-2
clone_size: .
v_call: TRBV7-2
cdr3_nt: TGTGCCAGCAGCCCGAGGGCACCACCCGGGGAGCTGTTTTTT
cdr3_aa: CASSPRAPPGELFF

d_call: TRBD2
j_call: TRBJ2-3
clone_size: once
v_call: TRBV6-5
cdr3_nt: TGTGCCAGCAGTTACCTAGCGGGTTATAGCACAGATACGCAGTATTTT
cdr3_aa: CASSYLAGYSTDTQYF